This T cell receptor (beta chain) originates from a study of shared clonotypes between healthy human individuals. Overall study context: In total, the donors were a couple of women and a few men aged 18 to 49.

Study outcomes and limitations: Some naive CD4 clonotypes, approximately 4.5%, turned up in common across a handful of donors.

Remarks on this clone: Its antigen is unidentified.

The germline V gene encodes CDR1 MDHEN and CDR2 SYDVKM. The CDR3 runs to 14 residues. V lost 5 bases and J lost 2, with 11 bases in between. Naive CD4+ cells were CD45RA-selected; the remaining cells were memory. Generated by immunoSEQ multiplex PCR, the TCRdb table keeps only in-frame clones and is missing some. The repertoire holds 550,000 to 850,000 clones, with approximately 77% as singletons. The TCR comes from a woman aged 30 to 39 in good health. V gene TRBV28 combines with J gene TRBJ2-3, with D perhaps matching TRBD2 (6 bases). The specimen was memory CD4+ T cells sorted from blood. The subset is: CD45RA-negative fraction. The CDR3 DNA reads TGTGCCAGCAGTCCCCGGGGGATCACAGATACGCAGTATTTT. It translates to CASSPRGITDTQYF.